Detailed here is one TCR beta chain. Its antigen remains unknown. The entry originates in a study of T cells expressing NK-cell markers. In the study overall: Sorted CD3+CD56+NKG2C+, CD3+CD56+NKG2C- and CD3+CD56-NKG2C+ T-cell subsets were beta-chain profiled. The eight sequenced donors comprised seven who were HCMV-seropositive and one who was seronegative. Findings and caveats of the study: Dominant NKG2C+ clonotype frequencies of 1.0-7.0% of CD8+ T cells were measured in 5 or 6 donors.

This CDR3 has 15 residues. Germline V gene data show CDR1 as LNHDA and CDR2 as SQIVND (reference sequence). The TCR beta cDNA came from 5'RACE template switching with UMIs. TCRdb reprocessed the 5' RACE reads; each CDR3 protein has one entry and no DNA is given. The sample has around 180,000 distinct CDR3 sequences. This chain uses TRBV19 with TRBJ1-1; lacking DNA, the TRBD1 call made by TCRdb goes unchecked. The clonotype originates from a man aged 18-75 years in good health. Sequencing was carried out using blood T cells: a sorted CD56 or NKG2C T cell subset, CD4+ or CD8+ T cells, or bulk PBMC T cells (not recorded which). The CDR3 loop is CASSIDATGGTEAFF.